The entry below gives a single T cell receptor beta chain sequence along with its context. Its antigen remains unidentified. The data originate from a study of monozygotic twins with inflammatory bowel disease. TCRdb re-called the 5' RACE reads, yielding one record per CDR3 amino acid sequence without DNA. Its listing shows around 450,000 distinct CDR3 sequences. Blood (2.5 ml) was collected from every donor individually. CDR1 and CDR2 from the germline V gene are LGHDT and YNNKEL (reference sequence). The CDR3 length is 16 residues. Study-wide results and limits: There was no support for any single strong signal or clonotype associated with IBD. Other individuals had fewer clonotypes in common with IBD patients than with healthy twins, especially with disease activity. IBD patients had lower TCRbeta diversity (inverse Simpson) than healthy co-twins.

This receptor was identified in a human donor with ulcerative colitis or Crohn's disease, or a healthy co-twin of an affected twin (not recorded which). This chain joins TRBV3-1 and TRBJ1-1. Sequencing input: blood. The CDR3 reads CASSPGARRVNTEAFF.